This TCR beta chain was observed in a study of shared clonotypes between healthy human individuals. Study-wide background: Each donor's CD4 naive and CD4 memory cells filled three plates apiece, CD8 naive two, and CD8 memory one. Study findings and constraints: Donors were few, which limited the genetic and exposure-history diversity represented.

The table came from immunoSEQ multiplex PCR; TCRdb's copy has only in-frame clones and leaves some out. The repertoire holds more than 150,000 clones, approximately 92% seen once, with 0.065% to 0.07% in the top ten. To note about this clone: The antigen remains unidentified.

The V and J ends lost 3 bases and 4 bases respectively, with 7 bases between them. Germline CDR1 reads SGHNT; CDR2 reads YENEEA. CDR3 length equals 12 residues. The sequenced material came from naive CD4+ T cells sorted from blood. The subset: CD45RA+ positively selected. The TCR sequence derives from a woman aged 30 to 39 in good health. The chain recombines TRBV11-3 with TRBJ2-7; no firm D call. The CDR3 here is CASSLMGYEQYF. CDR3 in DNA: TGTGCCAGCAGCTTGATGGGATACGAGCAGTACTTC.